The rows below give T cell receptor beta chains drawn from one sample of a study of post-analysis software for immune sequencing data. TCRdb recomputed calls from the PCR reads with MiXCR, one row per CDR3 protein. The repertoire consists of a few hundred thousand distinct CDR3 sequences, with roughly 45% occurring once and the leading ten covering about 12%. The sample was blood. These receptors were taken from a girl aged 10 to 17 with multiple sclerosis. Each CDR3 is given with its conserved first and last residue. Fields, in order: V gene, J gene, clone size, D gene, CDR3 DNA, CDR3 protein. The D gene is left open where the match is weak. A row's size may be missing; if present it is once, few, many or a size class.

V gene: TRBV20-1; J gene: TRBJ2-3; clone size: NA; D gene: NA; CDR3 DNA: TGCAGTGCCATGTTGAGGTCCGGCACAGATACGCAGTATTTT; CDR3 protein: CSAMLRSGTDTQYF
V gene: TRBV6-2/TRBV6-3; J gene: TRBJ2-2; clone size: NA; D gene: TRBD1; CDR3 DNA: TGTGCCAGCAGTTACGCGACAGGGCACGGGGAGCTGTTTTTT; CDR3 protein: CASSYATGHGELFF
V gene: TRBV12-3/TRBV12-4; J gene: TRBJ2-5; clone size: NA; D gene: NA; CDR3 DNA: TGTGCCAGCAGTGGAACAGAGACCCAGTACTTC; CDR3 protein: CASSGTETQYF
V gene: TRBV11-2; J gene: TRBJ1-1; clone size: NA; D gene: NA; CDR3 DNA: TGTGCCAGCAGCTTCTTACTGAACACTGAAGCTTTCTTT; CDR3 protein: CASSFLLNTEAFF
V gene: TRBV6-5; J gene: TRBJ2-2; clone size: NA; D gene: NA; CDR3 DNA: TGTGCCAGCAGACATAGCGGGAACACCGGGGAGCTGTTTTTT; CDR3 protein: CASRHSGNTGELFF
V gene: TRBV9; J gene: TRBJ2-3; clone size: NA; D gene: TRBD2; CDR3 DNA: TGTGCCAGCAGCCAGACTAGCGGGAGACTGACAGATACGCAGTATTTT; CDR3 protein: CASSQTSGRLTDTQYF
V gene: TRBV28; J gene: TRBJ2-3; clone size: NA; D gene: NA; CDR3 DNA: TGTGCCAGCAGTTTACGACGGACTATTGCTAGCACAGATACGCAGTATTTT; CDR3 protein: CASSLRRTIASTDTQYF
V gene: TRBV11-1; J gene: TRBJ2-1; clone size: NA; D gene: NA; CDR3 DNA: TGTGCCAGCAGCTTAGCGCCTAACAATGAGCAGTTCTTC; CDR3 protein: CASSLAPNNEQFF
V gene: TRBV11-2; J gene: TRBJ2-1; clone size: NA; D gene: NA; CDR3 DNA: TGTGCCAGCAGCTTAGTGGGGGACGGATACAATGAGCAGTTCTTC; CDR3 protein: CASSLVGDGYNEQFF
V gene: TRBV7-2; J gene: TRBJ1-1; clone size: NA; D gene: TRBD1; CDR3 DNA: TGTGCCAGCAGCCAAGTTTCCGGGACAGGAGAAGTTCAAGCTTTCTTT; CDR3 protein: CASSQVSGTGEVQAFF
V gene: TRBV20-1; J gene: TRBJ2-1; clone size: few; D gene: TRBD2; CDR3 DNA: TGCAGTGCTAGAGAGGCGGGGCTAGCGGGAGGAAATGAGCAGTTCTTC; CDR3 protein: CSAREAGLAGGNEQFF
V gene: TRBV20-1; J gene: TRBJ2-7; clone size: NA; D gene: TRBD2; CDR3 DNA: TGCAGCCCGCTCCGCCTAGCGGGTTACAATGAGCAGTACTTC; CDR3 protein: CSPLRLAGYNEQYF
V gene: TRBV20-1; J gene: TRBJ2-5; clone size: NA; D gene: TRBD2; CDR3 DNA: TGCAGTGCTAGAATCGGCACTAGCGGGAGGGAGACCCAGTACTTC; CDR3 protein: CSARIGTSGRETQYF
V gene: TRBV28; J gene: TRBJ1-6; clone size: NA; D gene: NA; CDR3 DNA: TGTGCCAGCAGCACCCACAGGGCTTCCGACAATTCACCCCTCCACTTT; CDR3 protein: CASSTHRASDNSPLHF
V gene: TRBV4-2; J gene: TRBJ2-1; clone size: NA; D gene: TRBD2; CDR3 DNA: TGTGCCAGCAGCCGGCCCGGGACTAGCGGGAGGGCCTCCTACAATGAGCAGTTCTTC; CDR3 protein: CASSRPGTSGRASYNEQFF
V gene: TRBV4-1; J gene: TRBJ1-5; clone size: NA; D gene: TRBD1; CDR3 DNA: TGCGCCAGCAGCCAACTTCCCTCGGGACAGGCCAATCAGCCCCAGCATTTT; CDR3 protein: CASSQLPSGQANQPQHF
V gene: TRBV9; J gene: TRBJ2-1; clone size: NA; D gene: NA; CDR3 DNA: TGTGCCAGCAGCGGCATAACCGTTAATGAGCAGTTCTTC; CDR3 protein: CASSGITVNEQFF
V gene: TRBV10-3; J gene: TRBJ2-3; clone size: NA; D gene: NA; CDR3 DNA: TGTGCCATCAGTGAGCCCTCGGCGGTCACAGATACGCAGTATTTT; CDR3 protein: CAISEPSAVTDTQYF
V gene: TRBV9; J gene: TRBJ1-1; clone size: few; D gene: TRBD1; CDR3 DNA: TGTGCCAGCAGCGTAGGGACAGGGGGCACTGAAGCTTTCTTT; CDR3 protein: CASSVGTGGTEAFF
V gene: TRBV29-1; J gene: TRBJ1-1; clone size: few; D gene: NA; CDR3 DNA: TGCAGCGTTGTTAGGGCAATGAACACTGAAGCTTTCTTT; CDR3 protein: CSVVRAMNTEAFF
V gene: TRBV12-3/TRBV12-4; J gene: TRBJ1-1; clone size: NA; D gene: NA; CDR3 DNA: TGTGCCAGCAGTTTAGTAGGGGTGGGCACTGAAGCTTTCTTT; CDR3 protein: CASSLVGVGTEAFF
V gene: TRBV12-3/TRBV12-4; J gene: TRBJ1-2; clone size: NA; D gene: NA; CDR3 DNA: TGTGCCAGCAGACCCGGCCGGGCCTATGGCTACACCTTC; CDR3 protein: CASRPGRAYGYTF
V gene: TRBV20-1; J gene: TRBJ2-7; clone size: few; D gene: NA; CDR3 DNA: TGCAGTGCTCCCCCAGGGTCGTACGAGCAGTACTTC; CDR3 protein: CSAPPGSYEQYF
V gene: TRBV29-1; J gene: TRBJ1-2; clone size: NA; D gene: NA; CDR3 DNA: TGCAGCGCCCGGACGACAGGCGACTATGGCTACACCTTC; CDR3 protein: CSARTTGDYGYTF
V gene: TRBV7-9; J gene: TRBJ2-1; clone size: NA; D gene: TRBD1; CDR3 DNA: TGTGCCAGCAGCTTTGTGAGGTCCGGACAGGGCTACAATGAGCAGTTCTTC; CDR3 protein: CASSFVRSGQGYNEQFF
V gene: TRBV5-1; J gene: TRBJ2-7; clone size: few; D gene: TRBD1; CDR3 DNA: TGCGCCAGCAGCTCCGCCGGGACAGGGAACCACGAGCAGTACTTC; CDR3 protein: CASSSAGTGNHEQYF
V gene: TRBV5-1; J gene: TRBJ2-1; clone size: NA; D gene: NA; CDR3 DNA: TGCGCCAGCAGCTTGCGTAGCGGAATGAGCTCCTACAATGAGCAGTTCTTC; CDR3 protein: CASSLRSGMSSYNEQFF
V gene: TRBV27; J gene: TRBJ1-4; clone size: NA; D gene: NA; CDR3 DNA: TGTGCCAGCAGTCGGCAGGGGACTAAAAAACTGTTTTTT; CDR3 protein: CASSRQGTKKLFF
V gene: TRBV25-1; J gene: TRBJ2-1; clone size: NA; D gene: TRBD1; CDR3 DNA: TGTGCCAGCAGTGAATTAAGGACAGGGGGCACGGATGAGCAGTTCTTC; CDR3 protein: CASSELRTGGTDEQFF
V gene: TRBV12-3/TRBV12-4; J gene: TRBJ2-7; clone size: NA; D gene: TRBD1; CDR3 DNA: TGTGCCAGCAGTTCTCGGACAGGGGGCGTAGTGGACGATGGTTACGAGCAGTACTTC; CDR3 protein: CASSSRTGGVVDDGYEQYF
V gene: TRBV9; J gene: TRBJ2-7; clone size: once; D gene: NA; CDR3 DNA: TGTGCCAGCAGCCCCGGGACGGCCAGGAACGAGCAGTACTTC; CDR3 protein: CASSPGTARNEQYF
V gene: TRBV15; J gene: TRBJ2-1; clone size: NA; D gene: NA; CDR3 DNA: TGTGCCACCAGCAGGGCGGAACTCCCAAGCTCCTACAATGAGCAGTTCTTC; CDR3 protein: CATSRAELPSSYNEQFF
V gene: TRBV3-1; J gene: TRBJ2-5; clone size: once; D gene: TRBD2; CDR3 DNA: TGTGCCAGCAGCGGGACTAGCGGGAGAAAAGAGACCCAGTACTTC; CDR3 protein: CASSGTSGRKETQYF
V gene: TRBV3-1; J gene: TRBJ2-5; clone size: NA; D gene: TRBD2; CDR3 DNA: TGTGCCAGCAGCCAGGGACCGGGACTAGCGGAGTACCAAGAGACCCAGTACTTC; CDR3 protein: CASSQGPGLAEYQETQYF
V gene: TRBV12-3/TRBV12-4; J gene: TRBJ1-5; clone size: NA; D gene: NA; CDR3 DNA: TGTGCCAGCAGTACGCCGGGACATCTATCCCCCCAGCATTTT; CDR3 protein: CASSTPGHLSPQHF
V gene: TRBV7-9; J gene: TRBJ2-1; clone size: NA; D gene: NA; CDR3 DNA: TGTGCCAGCAGCATCGTCTTCAATGAGCAGTTCTTC; CDR3 protein: CASSIVFNEQFF
V gene: TRBV7-7; J gene: TRBJ2-1; clone size: NA; D gene: TRBD2; CDR3 DNA: TGTGCTAGCAGCTTGGGTACTAGCGGGCCGGCGGATGAGCAGTTCTTC; CDR3 protein: CASSLGTSGPADEQFF
V gene: TRBV27; J gene: TRBJ2-7; clone size: few; D gene: TRBD1; CDR3 DNA: TGTGCCAGCAACGAACATGGGACAGGGGCAATCGAGCAGTACTTC; CDR3 protein: CASNEHGTGAIEQYF
V gene: TRBV5-1; J gene: TRBJ2-3; clone size: NA; D gene: TRBD2; CDR3 DNA: TGCGCCAGCAGCAAAGAGCGGGGGAGGGGAGATACGCAGTATTTT; CDR3 protein: CASSKERGRGDTQYF
V gene: TRBV20-1; J gene: TRBJ1-1; clone size: few; D gene: TRBD1; CDR3 DNA: TGCAGTGCTAGCGCCACAGGGGCGGGAGGTGAAGCTTTCTTT; CDR3 protein: CSASATGAGGEAFF
V gene: TRBV20-1; J gene: TRBJ2-5; clone size: NA; D gene: NA; CDR3 DNA: TGCAGTGCTAGAGTTTCATTCACAGGGATCGCCTTACAAGAGACCCAGTACTTC; CDR3 protein: CSARVSFTGIALQETQYF
V gene: TRBV28; J gene: TRBJ2-4; clone size: NA; D gene: NA; CDR3 DNA: TGTGCCAGCAGGGAGAATCTTTGGGAGCAGTACTTC; CDR3 protein: CASRENLWEQYF
V gene: TRBV10-3; J gene: TRBJ2-3; clone size: few; D gene: NA; CDR3 DNA: TGTGCCATCAAAAACGTGGGAAGGGCAGATACGCAGTATTTT; CDR3 protein: CAIKNVGRADTQYF
V gene: TRBV7-7; J gene: TRBJ2-3; clone size: once; D gene: NA; CDR3 DNA: TGTGCTAGCAGCTTAGGAGACGGAACGACGCAGTATTTT; CDR3 protein: CASSLGDGTTQYF
V gene: TRBV7-9; J gene: TRBJ2-7; clone size: NA; D gene: NA; CDR3 DNA: TGTGCCACCACCTTGAGAGACGAGCAGTACTTC; CDR3 protein: CATTLRDEQYF
V gene: TRBV27; J gene: TRBJ2-7; clone size: once; D gene: NA; CDR3 DNA: TGTGCCAGCAGTTCTTTTAGGGCAGACCGCGAGCAGTACTTC; CDR3 protein: CASSSFRADREQYF
V gene: TRBV6-5; J gene: TRBJ1-2; clone size: few; D gene: NA; CDR3 DNA: TGTGCCAGCAAGAGGGGGGATGGCTACACCTTC; CDR3 protein: CASKRGDGYTF
V gene: TRBV5-1; J gene: TRBJ2-7; clone size: NA; D gene: NA; CDR3 DNA: TGCGCCAGCAGCTTGGCCGGGCAAGGACCCGAGCAGTACTTC; CDR3 protein: CASSLAGQGPEQYF
V gene: TRBV3-1; J gene: TRBJ2-5; clone size: NA; D gene: NA; CDR3 DNA: TGTGCCAGCAGCCAGTCCAGGGAGACCCAGTACTTC; CDR3 protein: CASSQSRETQYF
V gene: TRBV27; J gene: TRBJ2-7; clone size: NA; D gene: NA; CDR3 DNA: TGTGCCAGCAGGTTAGTTAGACAAAAATCCTACGAGCAGTACTTC; CDR3 protein: CASRLVRQKSYEQYF
V gene: TRBV27; J gene: TRBJ2-7; clone size: NA; D gene: TRBD1; CDR3 DNA: TGTGCCAGCCGGGACAGGGTAGACGAGCAGTACTTC; CDR3 protein: CASRDRVDEQYF
V gene: TRBV7-9; J gene: TRBJ2-7; clone size: NA; D gene: NA; CDR3 DNA: TGTGCCAGCACCCCCACTAGCCCTGGCTACGAGCAGTACTTC; CDR3 protein: CASTPTSPGYEQYF
V gene: TRBV29-1; J gene: TRBJ1-2; clone size: few; D gene: NA; CDR3 DNA: TGCAGCGTCATACTGACAGTCAACTATGGCTACACCTTC; CDR3 protein: CSVILTVNYGYTF
V gene: TRBV28; J gene: TRBJ1-2; clone size: NA; D gene: NA; CDR3 DNA: TGTGCCAGCAGTCTCCGGTCGGTCGGTGGCTACACCTTC; CDR3 protein: CASSLRSVGGYTF
V gene: TRBV20-1; J gene: TRBJ2-5; clone size: NA; D gene: NA; CDR3 DNA: TGCAGTGCTAGAAGTGGGTCAGACCGTCAAGAGACCCAGTACTTC; CDR3 protein: CSARSGSDRQETQYF
V gene: TRBV25-1; J gene: TRBJ1-4; clone size: few; D gene: TRBD1; CDR3 DNA: TGTGCCAGCAGAACCGGGACAGGCGGAGAAAAACTGTTTTTT; CDR3 protein: CASRTGTGGEKLFF
V gene: TRBV10-3; J gene: TRBJ1-2; clone size: few; D gene: TRBD1; CDR3 DNA: TGTGCCATCAGTGAGACTACAGGGGGCAACTATGGCTACACCTTC; CDR3 protein: CAISETTGGNYGYTF
V gene: TRBV7-3; J gene: TRBJ1-1; clone size: NA; D gene: NA; CDR3 DNA: TGTGCCAGCAGCTTAACCGGAGGGGCTGAAGCTTTCTTT; CDR3 protein: CASSLTGGAEAFF
V gene: TRBV4-3; J gene: TRBJ2-7; clone size: NA; D gene: TRBD2; CDR3 DNA: TGCGCCAGCAGCCAAGAGGTGGCTAGCGGGAGAAGGTACGAGCAGTACTTC; CDR3 protein: CASSQEVASGRRYEQYF